This TCR beta chain is drawn from a study of human T cells and chemical hapten exposure. This CDR3 is built from 13 residues. CDR1 KGHDR and CDR2 SFDVKD come from the germline V gene. Trimming removed 5 bases at V and 8 bases at J, with 12 bases between. It was the library that attached unique molecular identifiers to individual cDNA molecules. TCRdb reanalysed the RACE reads using MiXCR and keeps one entry per CDR3 protein. The profile shows 340,000 or so distinct CDR3 sequences, around 6.9% of them singletons. Study findings and constraints: Compared to controls, expanded TCRs made significantly more large clusters of similar CDR3s. Donor immune responses may differ from healthy people's, since all donors had alopecia.

Time point: patch test 1, 2 weeks after DPC sensitization. Treatment denoted: therapeutic diphenylcyclopropenone sensitization with weekly scalp DPC. The donor pool consisted of alopecia patients aged 18 to 70 years, considered suitable for DPC. This clonotype was counted many times. Antigen unknown. Sequences were derived from whole blood, sampled in connection with sensitization to the hapten diphenylcyclopropenone (DPC). The chain recombines TRBV24-1 with TRBJ2-1; the D gene is possibly TRBD1 (6 bases). The source of this sequence is a young woman with alopecia areata. Some clones in this sample may be carry-over from other donors' samples. Here the CDR3 DNA reads TGTGCCACCAGTGGCCGGACAGTCCATGAGCAGTTCTTC. Its translation: CATSGRTVHEQFF.